Given below is one T cell receptor beta chain in context. The antigen is unknown. This record comes from a study of T cell responses to AZD1222 COVID-19 vaccine. The V end was cut by 5 bases, the J end by 2 bases, with 10 bases between. Germline CDR1 reads SGHVS; CDR2 reads FQNEAQ. The CDR3 runs to 13 residues. Findings of the study overall: It should be noted that donors were predominantly white British and more often female, and clonal diversity was possibly underestimated.

TCRdb keeps only in-frame clones here, not all; method: immunoSEQ multiplex PCR. The repertoire includes around 160,000 clones, 92% of them detected once, and 1% to 1.4% sits in the top ten. The sequence was obtained from an adult who received the AZD1222 COVID-19 vaccine. The gene calls are TRBV7-8 and TRBJ2-7; D gene unclear. Here the sequenced sample was peripheral blood, taken 28 days after the second AZD1222 dose. The CDR3 DNA reads TGTGCCAGCAGCCCGGACCATACCTACGAGCAGTACTTC. It codes for CASSPDHTYEQYF.